These 15 T cell receptor beta chains were all obtained from the same sample, sequenced in a study of cytomegalovirus exposure and HLA in healthy donors (dated by TCRdb to about 2017). The receptor library was made with the immunoSEQ multiplex PCR assay. Imported from immuneACCESS, the table was reduced by TCRdb to in-frame sequences with V and J called. These copies leave out some clones; in studies compared against another copy, an unresolved V gene accounts for under half, and the cause of the remainder is not known. Across this sample there are fewer than 130,000 clones, with approximately 87% seen only once. Together, the top ten hold approximately 1.4% of the sample. The specimen was PBMCs. The receptor set was obtained from a young woman in good health and CMV-seropositive.

The rearrangement links TRBV7-9 to TRBJ2-7; 8 positions agree with TRBD2. Looked up from germline, CDR1 is SEHNR and CDR2 is FQNEAQ (reference sequence). The CDR3 contains 15 residues. V lost 5 bases and J lost 3; bases outside the gene matches: 9. CDR3 bases: TGTGCCAGCAGCACGAGAACTAGCGGCGGCTACGAGCAGTACTTC. It specifies CASSTRTSGGYEQYF.

The V gene is TRBV7-9, the J gene TRBJ1-4; D not certain. V was clipped by 5 bases and J by 5 bases, with 15 bases between them. CDR3 length: 15 residues. Looked up from germline, CDR1 is SEHNR and CDR2 is FQNEAQ (reference sequence). The CDR3 region has the DNA TGTGCCAGCAGCCCCCGAATGGGAGAGAATGAAAAACTGTTTTTT. Its translation is CASSPRMGENEKLFF.

The chain is built from TRBV5-4 and TRBJ1-2, with 7 positions matching TRBD1. V lost 3 bases to trimming and J lost 4 bases; unmatched junction nucleotides: 9. The CDR3 runs 15 residues. Per germline, CDR1 SGHNT and CDR2 YYREEE (reference sequence). The CDR3 DNA follows: TGTGCCAGCAGCTCATACAGGGGTGACAGCTATGGCTACACCTTC. It is translated as CASSSYRGDSYGYTF.

The chain carries TRBV9 and TRBJ1-3; D not resolved. CDR3 length equals 15 residues. Trimming shortened V by 2 bases and J by 0 bases, and 9 bases separated the two germline ends. CDR1 and CDR2 (germline): SGDLS, YYNGEE. CDR3 protein: CASSVEPSSGNTIYF. The CDR3 coding sequence is TGTGCCAGCAGCGTGGAGCCAAGCTCTGGAAACACCATATATTTT.

On this clone itself: Other nucleotide sequences from this sample produce the same CDR3. The chain couples TRBV7-6 to TRBJ2-2; no reliable D call. V lost 5 bases, J lost 2 bases, and 6 bases lay in between. Germline loops: CDR1 SGHVS, CDR2 FNYEAQ. The CDR3 is 13 amino acids. The chain's CDR3 is CASSPRNTGELFF. CDR3 DNA: TGTGCCAGCAGCCCTAGAAACACCGGGGAGCTGTTTTTT.

V and J are TRBV5-4 and TRBJ2-5, with 9 bases matching TRBD1. Germline V gives CDR1 SGHNT, CDR2 YYREEE (reference sequence). Trimming at V came to 4 bases and at J to 5 bases, leaving 9 bases not matched to a gene. There are 15 residues in the CDR3. Here the CDR3 reads CASSLGQGKGETQYF. The CDR3 DNA follows: TGTGCCAGCAGCCTCGGACAGGGGAAAGGGGAGACCCAGTACTTC.

The CDR3: CASSIKQGTGELFF. The CDR3 DNA follows: TGTGCCAGCAGTATAAAACAGGGGACCGGGGAGCTGTTTTTT. The chain carries TRBV6-5 and TRBJ2-2; TRBD1 matches at 7 bases. Trimming removed 5 bases from V and 5 bases from J; junction bases left unmatched: 5. The length of the CDR3 is 14 residues. The germline V gene has CDR1 MNHEY and CDR2 SVGAGI.

This sequence joins TRBV6-1 and TRBJ1-1; D perhaps matches TRBD1 (6 bases). The CDR3 is made up of 12 amino acids. Germline V lookup: CDR1 MNHNS, CDR2 SASEGT. The germline V and J ends were trimmed by 4 bases and 7 bases, with 10 bases remaining between them. DNA of the CDR3: TGTGCCAGCAGTGTTGACAGGTATGAAGCTTTCTTT. This codes for CASSVDRYEAFF.

The chain recombines TRBV27 with TRBJ2-1; 7 bases align to TRBD2. Germline CDR1 is MNHEY and CDR2 is SMNVEV (reference sequence). J lost 8 bases, V lost 2 bases, and 6 bases had no gene match. This CDR3 is built from 14 residues. CDR3 coding DNA: TGTGCCAGCAGTTTAGGATCGGGAGGCTATGAGCAGTTCTTC. It encodes CASSLGSGGYEQFF.

The chain uses TRBV7-9 and TRBJ2-5; 12 bases are shared with TRBD2. The ends lost 4 bases at V and 5 bases at J; junction bases unmatched: 5. This CDR3 has 15 residues. CDR1 and CDR2 (germline): SEHNR, FQNEAQ (reference sequence). The CDR3: CASSSSGRAGETQYF. The CDR3 DNA sequence: TGTGCCAGCAGCTCTAGCGGGAGGGCCGGGGAGACCCAGTACTTC. Full variable domain (outside the CDR3, taken from reference TRBV7-9 and TRBJ2-5): DTGVSQNPRHKITKRGQNVTFRCDPISEHNRLYWYRQTLGQGPEFLTYFQNEAQLEKSRLLSDRFSAERPKGSFSTLEIQRTEQGDSAMYLCASSSSGRAGETQYFGPGTRLLVL.

The chain is built from TRBV7-9 and TRBJ1-6; D is ambiguous. Germline values: CDR1 SEHNR, CDR2 FQNEAQ (reference sequence). The CDR3 covers 16 residues. Trimming pared 0 bases from V and 7 bases from J, leaving 13 bases between. This CDR3 reads CASSLAREWGNSPLHF. In DNA, the CDR3 is TGTGCCAGCAGCTTAGCGAGGGAGTGGGGAAATTCACCCCTCCACTTT.

The chain carries TRBV28 and TRBJ2-3, with TRBD2 as a possible D gene (5 bases). CDR1 is MDHEN and CDR2 is SYDVKM in the germline V gene. The CDR3 sequence is 19 residues long. The V end was cut by 4 bases, the J end by 0 bases, with 23 bases between. Here the CDR3 DNA reads TGTGCCAGCAGTTATATTCCCACGAGGGCAGCTATAAGCACAGATACGCAGTATTTT. Protein product: CASSYIPTRAAISTDTQYF.

The chain is built from TRBV11-3 and TRBJ2-5, with TRBD2 matching over 8 bases. CDR3 length: 13 residues. The V gene end was trimmed by 4 bases and the J gene end by 5 bases; junction bases not matched to a gene: 3. Looked up from germline, CDR1 is SGHNT and CDR2 is YENEEA. CDR3 in DNA: TGTGCCAGCAGCTCGGGGGGGGCGGAGACCCAGTACTTC. It specifies CASSSGGAETQYF.

The rearrangement uses TRBV6-4 and TRBJ1-5; D might be TRBD1 (5 bases). With 10 bases removed from V and 0 bases from J, the gap between germline ends came to 13 bases. Per germline, CDR1 MRHNA and CDR2 SNTAGT. The CDR3 contains 14 residues. CDR3 nucleotide sequence: TGTGCCACCCCATCGACAGTTAGCAATCAGCCCCAGCATTTT. Translation: CATPSTVSNQPQHF.

The V gene is TRBV25-1, the J gene TRBJ2-1; the match to TRBD2 covers 9 bases. Germline lookup yields CDR1 MGHDK and CDR2 SYGVNS. CDR3 length equals 14 residues. The trim removed 7 bases at V and 4 bases at J, leaving 5 bases unmatched. CDR3 amino acids: CASKSSGEYNEQFF. CDR3 bases: TGTGCCAGCAAATCTAGCGGGGAATACAATGAGCAGTTCTTC. The variable domain in full, completed from reference TRBV25-1 and TRBJ2-1, reads EADIYQTPRYLVIGTGKKITLECSQTMGHDKMYWYQQDPGMELHLIHYSYGVNSTEKGDLSSESTVSRIRTEHFPLTLESARPSHTSQYLCASKSSGEYNEQFFGPGTRLTVL.